The clone carrying this TCR beta chain has just one count. Its matching antigen is unknown. The source of the sample is a study of shared clonotypes between healthy human individuals. Naive CD8 cells lacked CD45RO, underwent positive selection for CCR7 and left out terminally differentiated effector memory CD45RA+ cells. The CDR3 consists of 15 residues. Trimming pared 0 bases from V and 8 bases from J, leaving 16 bases between. Per germline, CDR1 MNHNS and CDR2 SASEGT. Study-wide points: A small donor pool kept down the genetic and exposure-history diversity that was represented.

Repertoires were generated with immunoSEQ multiplex PCR, while TCRdb's copy carries only in-frame clones and drops some. Of approximately 2,200,000 clones listed, just over 90% are singletons. Input material: naive CD8+ T cells from PBMCs. The source is a man younger than 30 in good health. Some clones in this sample may be carry-over from other donors' samples. J is TRBJ1-2 and V is TRBV6-1; D is undetermined. The CDR3 sequence: CASSEAPVPLAGYTF. Written as DNA, the CDR3 is TGTGCCAGCAGTGAAGCGCCCGTTCCCCTTGCGGGCTACACCTTC.